The 3 T cell receptor beta chains below come from one sample, sequenced in a study of blood T cell repertoires in COVID-19. Measured with immunoSEQ multiplex PCR; TCRdb has only the in-frame clones, and not every one. This table holds about 220,000 clones, around 81% found once. Sample: peripheral blood. The source of these receptors is a woman aged 60-70 years with acute or convalescent COVID-19.

This clone was found once. The V and J genes are TRBV6-6 and TRBJ1-2; maybe TRBD1 (6 bases). Germline lookup yields CDR1 MNHNY and CDR2 SVGAGI (reference sequence). V lost 7 bases and J lost 8, with 11 bases in between. The CDR3 is 11 residues long. In DNA form, the CDR3 reads TGTGCCAGCAACAAGGGGGTCGGCTACACCTTC. Translation gives CASNKGVGYTF.

The V gene is TRBV4-2, the J gene TRBJ2-7; a weak D match, TRBD2 (6 bases). Germline CDR1 and CDR2: LGHNA and YNFKEQ. The CDR3 runs to 15 residues. V was shortened by 4 bases and J by 0 bases, with 13 bases between the two germline ends. CDR3 residues: CASSPEPGLSYEQYF. In nucleotides, the CDR3 is TGTGCCAGCAGCCCGGAACCGGGACTCTCCTACGAGCAGTACTTC.

V gene TRBV14 combines with J gene TRBJ2-2; D remains unclear. Germline CDR1 is SGHDN and CDR2 is FVKESK. The length of the CDR3 is 16 residues. V was cut by 4 bases and J by 7 bases, with 19 bases left in between. The CDR3 sequence is CASSRGMPSWSGELFF. DNA for the CDR3: TGTGCCAGCAGCCGAGGAATGCCATCCTGGAGCGGGGAGCTGTTTTTT.